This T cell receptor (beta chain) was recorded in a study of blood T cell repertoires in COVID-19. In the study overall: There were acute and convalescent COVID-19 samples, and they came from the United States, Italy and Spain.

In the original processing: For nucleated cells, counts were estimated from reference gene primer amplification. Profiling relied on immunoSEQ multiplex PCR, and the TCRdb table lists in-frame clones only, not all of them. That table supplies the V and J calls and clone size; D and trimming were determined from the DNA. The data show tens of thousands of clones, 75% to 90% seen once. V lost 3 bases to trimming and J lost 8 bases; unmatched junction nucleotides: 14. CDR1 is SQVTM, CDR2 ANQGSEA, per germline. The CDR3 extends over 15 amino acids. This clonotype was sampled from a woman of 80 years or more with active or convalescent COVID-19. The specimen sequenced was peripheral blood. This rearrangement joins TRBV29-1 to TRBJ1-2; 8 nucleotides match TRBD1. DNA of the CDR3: TGCAGCGTTGACGCCGGGCAGGGGGCACTCTACGGCTACACCTTC. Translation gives CSVDAGQGALYGYTF.